Here is one T cell receptor (beta chain) with its context. Antigen unknown. Germline V lookup: CDR1 SGHTA, CDR2 FQGNSA. V was clipped by 0 bases and J by 7 bases; unmatched bases: 2. This CDR3 is 15 amino acids long. Expressed TCRB transcripts got sequenced, as all isolated RNA was reverse transcribed. The read count averaged approximately 3.5 million across naive, central memory and regulatory T cell samples. Some clones are missing from TCRdb's copy, which holds only in-frame ones; the method was immunoSEQ multiplex PCR. This table has 150,000 or so clones, 11% appearing once. This record comes from a study of beta chain features in type 1 diabetes. Looking at the study overall: Patients and healthy donors were similar in age, gender and cell yields.

There was one heparinised blood draw per donor, averaging around 0.11 L. Study-level points and caveats: Possible PCR preference for shorter templates applied equally to patients and controls.

The sequenced material came from central memory CD4+ T cells from blood. The sequence was collected from a man between 18 and 35 years old in good health. V and J are TRBV7-2 and TRBJ1-6, with 8 positions matching TRBD1. The CDR3 region is CASSLAQGANSPLHF. For the CDR3, the DNA is TGTGCCAGCAGCTTAGCGCAGGGGGCGAATTCACCCCTCCACTTT. Variable domain in full (rest from reference TRBV7-2 and TRBJ1-6): GAGVSQSPSNKVTEKGKDVELRCDPISGHTALYWYRQSLGQGLEFLIYFQGNSAPDKSGLPSDRFSAERTGGSVSTLTIQRTQQEDSAVYLCASSLAQGANSPLHFGNGTRLTVT.